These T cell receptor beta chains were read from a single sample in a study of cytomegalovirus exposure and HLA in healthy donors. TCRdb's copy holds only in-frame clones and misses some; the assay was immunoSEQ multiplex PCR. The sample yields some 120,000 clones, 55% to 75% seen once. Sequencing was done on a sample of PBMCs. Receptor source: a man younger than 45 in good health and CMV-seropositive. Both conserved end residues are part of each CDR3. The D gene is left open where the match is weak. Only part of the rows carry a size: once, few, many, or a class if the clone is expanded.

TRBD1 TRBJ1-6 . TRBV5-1 CASSSPPGQTNSPLHF TGCGCCAGCAGCTCGCCACCGGGACAGACCAATTCACCCCTCCACTTT
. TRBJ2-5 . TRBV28 CASSFNRDLQETQYF TGTGCCAGCAGTTTCAACAGGGACCTTCAAGAGACCCAGTACTTC
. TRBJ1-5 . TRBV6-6 CASSFTDNQPQHF TGTGCCAGCAGCTTCACAGACAATCAGCCCCAGCATTTT
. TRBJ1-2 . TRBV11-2 CASSSAGGIYGYTF TGTGCCAGCAGCTCTGCCGGGGGTATCTATGGCTACACCTTC
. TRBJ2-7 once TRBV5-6 CASSTKTGAYEQYF TGTGCCAGCAGCACAAAGACCGGAGCCTACGAGCAGTACTTC
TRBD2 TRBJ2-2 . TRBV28 CASRYWREYTGELFF TGTGCCAGCAGGTATTGGCGGGAGTACACCGGGGAGCTGTTTTTT
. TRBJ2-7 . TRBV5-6 CASSYSAERAYEQYF TGTGCCAGCAGTTATTCGGCTGAACGGGCCTACGAGCAGTACTTC
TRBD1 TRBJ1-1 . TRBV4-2 CASSQEIQGEATEAFF TGTGCCAGCAGCCAAGAGATACAGGGGGAGGCCACTGAAGCTTTCTTT
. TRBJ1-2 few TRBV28 CATQAPGGGYTF TGTGCCACCCAAGCTCCGGGGGGTGGCTACACCTTC
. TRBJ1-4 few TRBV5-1 CASSLLGRGATNEKLFF TGCGCCAGCAGCTTGTTGGGCAGGGGCGCAACTAATGAAAAACTGTTTTTT
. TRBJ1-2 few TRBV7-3 CASSFPPARQYYYGYTF TGTGCCAGCAGCTTTCCCCCCGCGAGACAGTACTACTATGGCTACACCTTC
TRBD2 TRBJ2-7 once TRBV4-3 CASSQDWLLAGASYEQYF TGCGCCAGCAGCCAAGACTGGCTACTAGCGGGCGCCTCCTACGAGCAGTACTTC
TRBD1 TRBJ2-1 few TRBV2 CASTGQGFNEQFF TGTGCCAGCACGGGACAGGGGTTCAATGAGCAGTTCTTC
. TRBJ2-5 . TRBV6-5 CASHLGAGETQYF TGTGCCAGCCACCTGGGGGCCGGAGAGACCCAGTACTTC